This T cell receptor beta chain is from a study of T cell responses to AZD1222 COVID-19 vaccine. The wider study: Doses given second, at about 4 or about 12 weeks, were pooled.

As for this clone: What it binds is unknown.

Whole-study results and caveats: The donor cohort was predominantly white British with a female majority, and clonal diversity may have been underestimated. The number of AZD1222 recipients seropositive at baseline was only five to seven. Spike-specific TCR breadth rose after two AZD1222 doses, and depth rose as well.

Profiling relied on immunoSEQ multiplex PCR, and the TCRdb table lists in-frame clones only, not all of them. The sample has 100,000 or so clones, roughly nine tenths seen once. The CDR3 has 15 residues. Trimming removed 6 bases from V and 1 base from J; junction bases left unmatched: 7. CDR1 is MNHEY and CDR2 is SVGAGI in the germline V gene. The specimen was peripheral blood, collected on day 0 of AZD1222 vaccination. This sequence joins TRBV6-5 and TRBJ2-3; 7 nucleotides line up with TRBD2. The origin of this receptor is an adult in good health. The DNA of the CDR3 is TGTGCCAGCAGCCTTGGACTAGTCGGCACAGATACGCAGTATTTT. Amino acid sequence: CASSLGLVGTDTQYF.